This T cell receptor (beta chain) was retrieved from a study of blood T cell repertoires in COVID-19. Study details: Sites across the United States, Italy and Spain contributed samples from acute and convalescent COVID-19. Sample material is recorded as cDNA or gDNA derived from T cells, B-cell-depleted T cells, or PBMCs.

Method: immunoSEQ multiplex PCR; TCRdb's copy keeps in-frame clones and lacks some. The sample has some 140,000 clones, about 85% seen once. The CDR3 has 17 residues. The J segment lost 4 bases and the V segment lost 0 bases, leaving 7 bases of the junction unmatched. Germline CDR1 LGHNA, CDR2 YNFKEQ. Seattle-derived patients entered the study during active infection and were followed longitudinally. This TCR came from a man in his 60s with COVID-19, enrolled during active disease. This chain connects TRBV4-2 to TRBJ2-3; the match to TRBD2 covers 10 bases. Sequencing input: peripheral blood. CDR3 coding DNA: TGTGCCAGCAGCCAAGATTGGTTCAGCGGGGGGGCAGATACGCAGTATTTT. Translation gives CASSQDWFSGGADTQYF.